The 30 T cell receptor beta chains in this list originate from one sample, sequenced in a study of T cells in Graves' hyperthyroidism and ophthalmopathy. The CDR3 regions of TCR beta were amplified from RNA transcripts. With the HTBI primer set, the TCR CDR3 went through a first round of RT-PCR. A single record per CDR3 protein comes from TCRdb applying MiXCR to the multiplex PCR reads. This table holds about 300,000 distinct CDR3 sequences, around a quarter found once. Sequencing input: blood. All receptors come from a middle-aged man with Graves' hyperthyroidism that later progressed to Graves' ophthalmopathy.

At least ten counts were recorded for this clonotype. V gene TRBV9 combines with J gene TRBJ2-2, with D tentatively TRBD2 (6 bases). Trimming cost V 2 bases and J 5 bases, with 10 bases left between them. The germline gives CDR1 SGDLS, CDR2 YYNGEE. The CDR3 spans 14 residues. This chain's CDR3 is CASSVGGETGELFF. The CDR3 DNA follows: TGTGCCAGCAGCGTCGGAGGGGAGACCGGGGAGCTGTTTTTT. The full variable domain, its missing parts supplied by reference TRBV9 and TRBJ2-2, is DSGVTQTPKHLITATGQRVTLRCSPRSGDLSVYWYQQSLDQGLQFLIQYYNGEERAKGNILERFSAQQFPDLHSELNLSSLELGDSALYFCASSVGGETGELFFGEGSRLTVL.

This clonotype was detected many times. The chain uses TRBV29-1 and TRBJ2-2; no firm D call. The CDR3 covers 14 residues. V lost 0 bases to trimming and J lost 1 base, with 6 bases between them. From germline, CDR1 is SQVTM and CDR2 ANQGSEA. The DNA of the CDR3 is TGCAGCGTTGAAGATGGGGTGAACACCGGGGAGCTGTTTTTT. Amino acids: CSVEDGVNTGELFF.

At least ten counts were recorded for this clonotype. The gene calls are TRBV2 and TRBJ2-2, with TRBD2 identical over 7 bases. Germline V gives CDR1 SNHLY, CDR2 FYNNEI. Trimming removed 6 bases from V and 0 bases from J; junction bases left unmatched: 7. CDR3 length equals 16 residues. The CDR3 here is CASSQSSGPNTGELFF. CDR3 coding DNA: TGTGCCAGCAGCCAATCTAGCGGTCCGAACACCGGGGAGCTGTTTTTT.

This chain joins TRBV6-1 and TRBJ2-2, with 8 bases that match TRBD2. CDR1 and CDR2 (germline): MNHNS, SASEGT. This CDR3 is 15 amino acids long. After removal of 4 bases from V and 5 bases from J, the junction contained 6 bases not matched to a gene. The DNA for the CDR3 is TGTGCCAGCAGTGCGGGGACTAGTGGGACCGGGGAGCTGTTTTTT. Protein: CASSAGTSGTGELFF.

This clonotype showed up many times. The chain uses TRBV19 and TRBJ1-1; D is ambiguous. Germline assignment: CDR1 LNHDA and CDR2 SQIVND (reference sequence). CDR3 length: 14 residues. V lost 1 base and J 0 bases, leaving 6 bases between the germline ends. Written as DNA, the CDR3 is TGTGCCAGTAGTATAGCAGCTATGAACACTGAAGCTTTCTTT. The encoded protein is CASSIAAMNTEAFF.

V is TRBV24-1 and J is TRBJ1-2; 12 positions match TRBD1. Germline lookup yields CDR1 KGHDR and CDR2 SFDVKD. The CDR3 has 16 amino acids. The V and J ends lost 3 bases and 3 bases, in that order; junction bases with no gene match: 4. This chain's CDR3 is CATSDPGTGGDYGYTF. CDR3 DNA sequence: TGTGCCACCAGTGATCCAGGGACAGGGGGCGACTATGGCTACACCTTC.

The sample holds many counts of this clonotype. J is TRBJ2-5 and V is TRBV27; TRBD2 agrees at 12 bases. This CDR3 contains 15 residues. Germline CDR1 reads MNHEY; CDR2 reads SMNVEV (reference sequence). The junction had 6 bases not matched to a gene; V was cut back by 3 bases and J by 7 bases. This chain's CDR3 is CASSLASGRAGTQYF. The CDR3 DNA is TGTGCCAGCAGTTTGGCTAGCGGGAGGGCCGGGACCCAGTACTTC.

This clonotype has at least ten counts. The chain combines TRBV6-5 with TRBJ2-5, with 8 bases fitting TRBD2. Germline assignment: CDR1 MNHEY and CDR2 SVGAGI. CDR3 length: 17 residues. V gave up 2 bases and J gave up 0 bases; unmatched junction bases: 8. CDR3 in DNA: TGTGCCAGCAGTTACCCCTTTAGTAGCGGGGACCAAGAGACCCAGTACTTC. Translation: CASSYPFSSGDQETQYF.

Written as DNA, the CDR3 is TGTGCCTGGAGTGTAGGCAGCAATCAGCCCCAGCATTTT. It yields the protein CAWSVGSNQPQHF. The chain employs TRBV30 and TRBJ1-5; no firm D call. Germline CDR1 reads GTSNPN; CDR2 reads SVGIG (reference sequence). V dropped 0 bases and J dropped 1 base, with 4 bases sitting between them. The CDR3 covers 13 residues. Full variable domain (outside the CDR3, taken from reference TRBV30 and TRBJ1-5): SQTIHQWPATLVQPVGSPLSLECTVEGTSNPNLYWYRQAAGRGLQLLFYSVGIGQISSEVPQNLSASRPQDRQFILSSKKLLLSDSGFYLCAWSVGSNQPQHFGDGTRLSIL.

The genes are TRBV11-2 and TRBJ2-2; no reliable D call. CDR1 is SGHAT, CDR2 FQNNGV, per germline. Trimming stripped 3 bases from V and 6 bases from J, with 5 bases between. The CDR3 sequence is 12 residues long. In nucleotides, the CDR3 is TGTGCCAGCAGCTTTTGGGCCGGGGAGCTGTTTTTT. This translates into CASSFWAGELFF. Combining the CDR3 with reference TRBV11-2 and TRBJ2-2 gives the whole variable domain EAGVAQSPRYKIIEKRQSVAFWCNPISGHATLYWYQQILGQGPKLLIQFQNNGVVDDSQLPKDRFSAERLKGVDSTLKIQPAKLEDSAVYLCASSFWAGELFFGEGSRLTVL.

This clonotype occurred many times. This chain links TRBV24-1 with TRBJ1-5, with unresolved D. Trimming took off 5 bases at V and 0 bases at J, with 4 bases between the two ends. Germline loops: CDR1 KGHDR, CDR2 SFDVKD. The CDR3 length is 13 residues. The chain's CDR3 is CATSADSNQPQHF. The CDR3 region has the DNA TGTGCCACCAGTGCGGATAGCAATCAGCCCCAGCATTTT.

This clonotype has a count of ten or more. The chain links TRBV4-1 to TRBJ2-5, with D tentatively TRBD1 (6 bases). Germline CDR1 MGHRA, CDR2 YSYEKL. V lost 6 bases and J lost 6, with 17 bases in between. This CDR3 has 14 residues. The CDR3 region has the DNA TGCGCCAGCAGAGATACCAACAGGGAGCAGACCCAGTACTTC. Its protein is CASRDTNREQTQYF.

In this sample, this clonotype turned up many times. This chain connects TRBV9 to TRBJ2-7, with 10 bases matching TRBD2. Trimming removed 4 bases from V and 5 bases from J; junction bases left unmatched: 9. The CDR3 is made up of 15 amino acids. CDR1 and CDR2 (germline): SGDLS, YYNGEE. The CDR3 spells CASSPSSGSGDEQYF. Here the CDR3 DNA reads TGTGCCAGCAGCCCCTCTAGCGGGAGCGGTGACGAGCAGTACTTC. Full variable domain (missing parts from reference TRBV9 and TRBJ2-7): DSGVTQTPKHLITATGQRVTLRCSPRSGDLSVYWYQQSLDQGLQFLIQYYNGEERAKGNILERFSAQQFPDLHSELNLSSLELGDSALYFCASSPSSGSGDEQYFGPGTRLTVT.

This clonotype appeared many times. The J gene is TRBJ1-3, the V gene TRBV12-5; no reliable D call. Trimming took off 7 bases at V and 3 bases at J, with 10 bases between the two ends. This CDR3 contains 13 residues. CDR1 and CDR2 from the germline V gene are LGHNT and FRNRAP. The chain's CDR3 is CASDQKNGNTIYF. Here the CDR3 DNA reads TGTGCTAGTGACCAAAAAAATGGAAACACCATATATTTT.

This clonotype was seen ten or more times. The gene calls are TRBV3-1 and TRBJ2-5; D not resolved. The ends were cut back, 1 base at V and 1 base at J, with 1 base in the middle. The CDR3 is 12 amino acids. The germline V gene encodes CDR1 LGHDT and CDR2 YNNKEL (reference sequence). This chain's CDR3 is CASSQVQETQYF. The DNA of the CDR3 is TGTGCCAGCAGCCAAGTCCAAGAGACCCAGTACTTC.

This rearrangement joins TRBV2 to TRBJ2-7; tentatively, D is TRBD1 (5 bases). The germline V and J ends were trimmed by 8 bases and 0 bases, with 14 bases remaining between them. This CDR3 comprises 14 residues. Germline V gene sequence: CDR1 SNHLY, CDR2 FYNNEI. The CDR3 here is CASRLAGSSYEQYF. CDR3 nucleotides: TGTGCCAGCCGTTTGGCAGGGTCCTCCTACGAGCAGTACTTC.

The genes are TRBV5-1 and TRBJ1-1; D remains unclear. Trimming stripped 3 bases from V and 1 base from J, with 10 bases between. CDR3 size: 14 residues. The germline V gene has CDR1 SGHRS and CDR2 YFSETQ. The CDR3 region has the DNA TGCGCCAGCAGCTCCCTCAGTGGGAACACTGAAGCTTTCTTT. Translating it yields CASSSLSGNTEAFF.

In this sample, this clonotype turned up a few times. This CDR3 reads CASSFPLWQGRANTEAFF. CDR3 in DNA: TGTGCCAGCAGTTTCCCTCTATGGCAGGGGAGGGCGAACACTGAAGCTTTCTTT. V and J are TRBV12-3 or TRBV12-4 and TRBJ1-1; TRBD1 might be the D (6 bases). V was pared by 3 bases and J by 1 base, with 21 bases between. The CDR3 totals 18 residues.

The chain joins TRBV6-1 to TRBJ1-1; D is ambiguous. The CDR3 extends over 15 amino acids. V lost 1 base and J 3 bases, leaving 12 bases between the germline ends. Per germline, CDR1 MNHNS and CDR2 SASEGT. CDR3 amino acids: CASSEGRVGYTEAFF. CDR3 nucleotide sequence: TGTGCCAGCAGTGAAGGGAGGGTTGGTTACACTGAAGCTTTCTTT.

This clonotype was detected many times. The gene calls are TRBV15 and TRBJ2-7, with a tentative D call TRBD2 (6 bases). Per germline, CDR1 LNHNV and CDR2 YYDKDF (reference sequence). This CDR3 has 15 amino acids. The germline V and J ends were trimmed by 0 bases and 1 base, with 10 bases remaining between them. The CDR3 is CATSRDYGTSYEQYF. Written as DNA, the CDR3 is TGTGCCACCAGCAGAGATTACGGGACTTCCTACGAGCAGTACTTC.

This clonotype has ten or more counts. V gene TRBV20-1 combines with J gene TRBJ2-7, with 7 positions matching TRBD2. The V gene end was trimmed by 4 bases and the J gene end by 4 bases; junction bases not matched to a gene: 10. The CDR3 spans 14 residues. Germline V gene data show CDR1 as DFQATT and CDR2 as SNEGSKA (reference sequence). CDR3 amino acids: CSATRGGGLYEQYF. The CDR3 DNA reads as TGCAGTGCTACCCGTGGGGGAGGGCTATACGAGCAGTACTTC.

This clonotype was found many times. V and J are TRBV12-3 or TRBV12-4 and TRBJ2-4; D ambiguous. V was trimmed by 6 bases and J by 0 bases, leaving 12 bases between them. This CDR3 spans 15 amino acids. In DNA form, the CDR3 reads TGTGCCAGCAGCTCCGACGCTGGAGCCAAAAACATTCAGTACTTC. Translating gives CASSSDAGAKNIQYF.

Ten or more counts support this clonotype. The chain has TRBV5-1 and TRBJ2-6; D not certain. The CDR3 consists of 15 residues. Germline assignment: CDR1 SGHRS and CDR2 YFSETQ. V was clipped by 0 bases and J by 0 bases, with 4 bases between them. The CDR3: CASSLGHSGANVLTF. The CDR3 DNA reads TGCGCCAGCAGCTTGGGGCACTCTGGGGCCAACGTCCTGACTTTC.

The chain joins TRBV7-9 to TRBJ1-1; D uncertain. Germline CDR1 is SEHNR and CDR2 is FQNEAQ (reference sequence). Trimming left V 4 bases short and J 4 bases short, with 4 bases between. CDR3 size: 11 residues. CDR3: CASSSSTEAFF. CDR3 DNA sequence: TGTGCCAGCAGCTCGTCCACTGAAGCTTTCTTT.

V is TRBV7-8 and J is TRBJ2-7; D gene uncertain. This CDR3 has 13 amino acids. V was cut by 6 bases and J by 3 bases, with 12 bases left in between. The germline V gene encodes CDR1 SGHVS and CDR2 FQNEAQ. CDR3 loop: CASSYPPNYEQYF. The DNA for the CDR3 is TGTGCCAGCAGTTACCCCCCGAACTACGAGCAGTACTTC. Looking up the rest from reference TRBV7-8 and TRBJ2-7 gives the full variable domain: GAGVSQSPRYKVAKRGQDVALRCDPISGHVSLFWYQQALGQGPEFLTYFQNEAQLDKSGLPSDRFFAERPEGSVSTLKIQRTQQEDSAVYLCASSYPPNYEQYFGPGTRLTVT.

Many counts were recorded for this clonotype. The chain combines TRBV11-2 with TRBJ2-7, with TRBD2 as a possible D gene (6 bases). V lost 4 bases, J lost 7 bases, and 17 bases lay in between. Germline CDR1 reads SGHAT; CDR2 reads FQNNGV. The CDR3 is 14 amino acids. The CDR3 nucleotides read TGTGCCAGCAGCTCTCTGGGGGGTTTGAGTGAGCAGTACTTC. Protein product: CASSSLGGLSEQYF. The complete variable domain, with remaining parts taken from reference TRBV11-2 and TRBJ2-7, reads EAGVAQSPRYKIIEKRQSVAFWCNPISGHATLYWYQQILGQGPKLLIQFQNNGVVDDSQLPKDRFSAERLKGVDSTLKIQPAKLEDSAVYLCASSSLGGLSEQYFGPGTRLTVT.

This clonotype was seen at least ten times. The chain uses TRBV12-3 or TRBV12-4 and TRBJ2-7; D not certain. The ends were cut back, 8 bases at V and 2 bases at J, with 7 bases in the middle. This CDR3 comprises 11 residues. CDR3 sequence: CASRLTYEQYF. CDR3 in DNA: TGTGCCAGCCGACTTACCTACGAGCAGTACTTC.

This clonotype was seen repeatedly, ten times or more. V gene TRBV20-1 combines with J gene TRBJ2-7; TRBD1 agrees at 7 bases. The CDR3 runs 15 residues. Germline CDR1 reads DFQATT; CDR2 reads SNEGSKA (reference sequence). The J segment lost 7 bases and the V segment lost 5 bases, leaving 17 bases of the junction unmatched. The CDR3 DNA follows: TGCAGTGCTCCCTCCCTTGTCGGGACAGCGTGGGAGCAGTACTTC. Its translation: CSAPSLVGTAWEQYF.

This clonotype was observed many times. This rearrangement joins TRBV19 to TRBJ2-4; 7 bases fit TRBD2. The CDR3 runs 16 residues. The V segment lost 3 bases and the J segment 2 bases; nucleotides outside the gene matches: 7. Germline CDR1 LNHDA, CDR2 SQIVND (reference sequence). CDR3 sequence reads: CASSIAGALTKNIQYF. The CDR3 DNA is TGTGCCAGTAGTATTGCGGGAGCGCTGACCAAAAACATTCAGTACTTC.

Ten or more counts support this clonotype. The chain employs TRBV20-1 and TRBJ1-1; a weak D match, TRBD1 (6 bases). The germline V gene encodes CDR1 DFQATT and CDR2 SNEGSKA (reference sequence). The CDR3 length is 14 residues. V was cut by 4 bases and J by 0 bases, with 12 bases left in between. CDR3 coding DNA: TGCAGTGCTACGGTAGACAGGTTGAACACTGAAGCTTTCTTT. Its translation is CSATVDRLNTEAFF.